This TCR beta chain was sequenced in a study of T-cell memory formation after mild COVID-19. Study-level results: Day 15 to 85 contracting clones showed balanced CD4/CD8; day 15 to 37 expanders favored CD4+. The pre-infection memory compartment contained some responding clones, suggesting cross-reactive memory joined.

5'RACE primed at constant segments yielded TCR alpha and TCR beta cDNA libraries bearing sample barcodes and UMIs. TCRdb passed the 5' RACE reads through MiXCR, listing each CDR3 protein once. The data hold 110,000 or so distinct CDR3 sequences, with roughly a sixth observed a single time. To note about this clonotype: Its matching antigen is unknown.

This receptor was taken from a man younger than 35 who had mild COVID-19 (a few samples of this study predate the infection). Cell type and time point are not known. Sequencing input: PBMCs or a T cell subset sorted from them (not recorded which).

In DNA, the CDR3 is TGTGCCAGCTCACCCACAGAATACGACAGGGCTAAAGGCTACACCTTC. Protein: CASSPTEYDRAKGYTF. The chain is built from TRBV18 and TRBJ1-2; 7 positions match TRBD1. The CDR3 extends over 16 amino acids. Germline V CDR1 and CDR2: KGHSH, LQKENI. V shed 3 bases, J shed 8 bases, and the junction held 15 bases outside the gene matches.